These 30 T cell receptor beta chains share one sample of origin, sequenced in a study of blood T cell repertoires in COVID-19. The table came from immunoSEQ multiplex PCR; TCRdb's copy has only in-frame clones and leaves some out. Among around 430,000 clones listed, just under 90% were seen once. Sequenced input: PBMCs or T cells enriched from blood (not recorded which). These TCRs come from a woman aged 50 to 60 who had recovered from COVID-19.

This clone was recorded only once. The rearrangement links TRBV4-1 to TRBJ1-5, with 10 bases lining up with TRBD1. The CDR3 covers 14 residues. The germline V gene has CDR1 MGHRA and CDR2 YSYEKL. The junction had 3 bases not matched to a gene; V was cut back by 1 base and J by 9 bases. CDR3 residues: CASSQGQGAGPQHF. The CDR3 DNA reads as TGCGCCAGCAGCCAAGGACAGGGGGCCGGGCCCCAGCATTTT.

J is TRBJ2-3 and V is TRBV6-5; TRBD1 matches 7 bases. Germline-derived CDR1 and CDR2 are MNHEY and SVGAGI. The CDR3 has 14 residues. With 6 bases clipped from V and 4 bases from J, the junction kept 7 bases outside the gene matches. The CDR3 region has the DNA TGTGCCAGCAGCCCAGAGGGGGCGGCAGATACGCAGTATTTT. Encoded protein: CASSPEGAADTQYF.

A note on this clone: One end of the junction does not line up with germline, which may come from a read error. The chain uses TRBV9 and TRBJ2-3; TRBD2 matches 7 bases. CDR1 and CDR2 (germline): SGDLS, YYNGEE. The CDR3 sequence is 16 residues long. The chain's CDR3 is CASTVGSGGRADTQYF. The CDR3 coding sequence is TGTGCCAGCACCGTAGGTTCGGGGGGTCGGGCAGATACGCAGTATTTT.

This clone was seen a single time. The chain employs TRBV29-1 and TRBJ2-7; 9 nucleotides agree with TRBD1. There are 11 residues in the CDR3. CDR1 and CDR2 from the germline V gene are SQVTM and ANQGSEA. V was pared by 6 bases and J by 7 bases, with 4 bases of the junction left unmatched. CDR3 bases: TGCAGCGTGGGACAGGGTGGGGAGCAGTACTTC. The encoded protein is CSVGQGGEQYF.

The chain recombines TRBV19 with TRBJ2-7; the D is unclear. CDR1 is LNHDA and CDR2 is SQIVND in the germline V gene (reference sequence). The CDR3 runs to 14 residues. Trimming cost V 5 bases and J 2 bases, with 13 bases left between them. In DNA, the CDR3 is TGTGCCAGTAGTCCGGAGAAGTTTACCTACGAGCAGTACTTC. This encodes CASSPEKFTYEQYF.

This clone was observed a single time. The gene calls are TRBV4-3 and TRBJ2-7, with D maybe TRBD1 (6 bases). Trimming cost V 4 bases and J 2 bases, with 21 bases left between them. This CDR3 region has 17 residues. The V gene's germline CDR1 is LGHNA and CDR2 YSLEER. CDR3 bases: TGCGCCAGCAGCCGTATACATCTTTCAGGGGACCCCTACGAGCAGTACTTC. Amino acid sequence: CASSRIHLSGDPYEQYF.

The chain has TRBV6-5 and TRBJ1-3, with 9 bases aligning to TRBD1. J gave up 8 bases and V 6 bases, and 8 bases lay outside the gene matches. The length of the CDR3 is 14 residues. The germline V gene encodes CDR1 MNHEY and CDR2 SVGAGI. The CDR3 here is CASRSGTGRDTIYF. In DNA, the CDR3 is TGTGCCAGCAGATCCGGGACAGGGCGGGACACCATATATTTT.

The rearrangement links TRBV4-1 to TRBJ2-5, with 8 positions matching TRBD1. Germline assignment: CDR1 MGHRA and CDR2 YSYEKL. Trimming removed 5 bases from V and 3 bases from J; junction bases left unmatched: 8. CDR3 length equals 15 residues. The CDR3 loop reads CASSAATGAEETQYF. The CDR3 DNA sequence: TGCGCCAGCAGCGCTGCGACAGGGGCGGAAGAGACCCAGTACTTC.

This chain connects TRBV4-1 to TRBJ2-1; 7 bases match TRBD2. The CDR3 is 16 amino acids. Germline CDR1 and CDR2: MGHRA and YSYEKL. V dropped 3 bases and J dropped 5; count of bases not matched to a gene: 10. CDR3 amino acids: CASSHGAQRGNNEQFF. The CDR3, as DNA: TGCGCCAGCAGCCACGGGGCCCAGCGGGGTAACAATGAGCAGTTCTTC.

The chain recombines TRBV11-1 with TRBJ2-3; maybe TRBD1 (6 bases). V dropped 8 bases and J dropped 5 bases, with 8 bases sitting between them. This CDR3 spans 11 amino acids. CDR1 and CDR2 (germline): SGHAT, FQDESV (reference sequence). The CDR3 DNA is TGTGCCAGCGCACAGGGAGATACGCAGTATTTT. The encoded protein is CASAQGDTQYF.

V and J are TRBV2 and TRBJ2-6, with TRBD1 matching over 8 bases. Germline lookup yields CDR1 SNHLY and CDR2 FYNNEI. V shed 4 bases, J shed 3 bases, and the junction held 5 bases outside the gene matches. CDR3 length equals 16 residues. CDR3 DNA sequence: TGTGCCAGCAGTGCACAGGGGGTTGGTGGGGCCAACGTCCTGACTTTC. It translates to CASSAQGVGGANVLTF.

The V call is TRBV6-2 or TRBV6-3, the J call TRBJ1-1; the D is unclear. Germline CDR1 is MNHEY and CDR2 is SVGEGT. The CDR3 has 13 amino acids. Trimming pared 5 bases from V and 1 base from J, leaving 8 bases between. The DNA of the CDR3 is TGTGCCAGCAGTCGGGAGTGGAACACTGAAGCTTTCTTT. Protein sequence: CASSREWNTEAFF.

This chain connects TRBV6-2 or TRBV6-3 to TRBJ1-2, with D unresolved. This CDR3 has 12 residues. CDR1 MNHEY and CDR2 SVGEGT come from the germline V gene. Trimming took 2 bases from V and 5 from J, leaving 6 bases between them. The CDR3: CASSYPQYGYTF. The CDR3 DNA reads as TGTGCCAGCAGTTACCCACAGTATGGCTACACCTTC.

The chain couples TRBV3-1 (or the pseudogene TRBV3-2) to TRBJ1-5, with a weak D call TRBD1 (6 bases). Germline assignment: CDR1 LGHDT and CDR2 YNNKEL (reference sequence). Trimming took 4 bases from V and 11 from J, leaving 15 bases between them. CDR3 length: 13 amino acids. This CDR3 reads CASSLQGQGSQHF. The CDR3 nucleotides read TGTGCCAGCAGCCTACAGGGTCAGGGGTCCCAGCATTTT.

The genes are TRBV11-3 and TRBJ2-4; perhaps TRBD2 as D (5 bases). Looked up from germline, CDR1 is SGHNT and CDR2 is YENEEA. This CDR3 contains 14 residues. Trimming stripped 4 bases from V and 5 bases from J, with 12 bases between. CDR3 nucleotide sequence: TGTGCCAGCAGCTCCCATGAGGGTGAAAACATTCAGTACTTC. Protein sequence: CASSSHEGENIQYF. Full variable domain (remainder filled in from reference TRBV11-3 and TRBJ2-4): EAGVVQSPRYKIIEKKQPVAFWCNPISGHNTLYWYLQNLGQGPELLIRYENEEAVDDSQLPKDRFSAERLKGVDSTLKIQPAELGDSAVYLCASSSHEGENIQYFGAGTRLSVL.

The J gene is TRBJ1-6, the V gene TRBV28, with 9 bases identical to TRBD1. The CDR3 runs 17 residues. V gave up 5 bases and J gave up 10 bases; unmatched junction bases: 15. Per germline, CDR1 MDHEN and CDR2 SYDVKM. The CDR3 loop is CASSPYRGQVAKSPLHF. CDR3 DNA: TGTGCCAGCAGTCCATACAGGGGGCAAGTGGCTAAATCACCCCTCCACTTT.

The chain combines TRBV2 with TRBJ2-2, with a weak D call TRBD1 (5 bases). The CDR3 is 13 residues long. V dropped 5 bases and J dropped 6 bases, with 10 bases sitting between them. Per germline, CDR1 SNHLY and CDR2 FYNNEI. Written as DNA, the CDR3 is TGTGCCAGCAGTAAACAGGCATCCGGGGAGCTGTTTTTT. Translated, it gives CASSKQASGELFF.

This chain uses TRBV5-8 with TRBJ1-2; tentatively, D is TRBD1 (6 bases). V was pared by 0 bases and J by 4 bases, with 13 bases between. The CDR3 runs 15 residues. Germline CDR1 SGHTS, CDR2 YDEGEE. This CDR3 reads CASSLATGTVYGYTF. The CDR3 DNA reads TGTGCCAGCAGCTTGGCTACAGGGACCGTCTATGGCTACACCTTC.

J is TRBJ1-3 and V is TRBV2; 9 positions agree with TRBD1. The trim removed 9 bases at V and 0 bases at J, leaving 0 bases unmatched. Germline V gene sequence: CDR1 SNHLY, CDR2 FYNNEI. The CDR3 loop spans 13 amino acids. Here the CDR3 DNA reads TGTGCCAGACAGGGGGCCTCTGGAAACACCATATATTTT. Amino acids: CARQGASGNTIYF.

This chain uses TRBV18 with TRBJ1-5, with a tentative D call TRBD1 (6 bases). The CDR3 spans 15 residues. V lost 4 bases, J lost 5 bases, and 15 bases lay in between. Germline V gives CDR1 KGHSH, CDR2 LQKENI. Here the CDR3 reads CASSLDRGGDQPQHF. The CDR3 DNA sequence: TGTGCCAGCTCACTGGACAGAGGTGGTGATCAGCCCCAGCATTTT.

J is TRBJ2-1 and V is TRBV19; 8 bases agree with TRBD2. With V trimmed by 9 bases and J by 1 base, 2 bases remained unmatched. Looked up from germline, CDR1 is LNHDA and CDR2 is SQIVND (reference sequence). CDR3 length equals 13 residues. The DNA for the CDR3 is TGTGCCAGCGGGGGGGGGTCCTACAATGAGCAGTTCTTC. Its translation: CASGGGSYNEQFF.

DNA of the CDR3: TGCGCCAGCAGCCAGTCACACGGCACAGATACGCAGTATTTT. Amino acid sequence: CASSQSHGTDTQYF. V and J are TRBV4-1 and TRBJ2-3; D call uncertain. CDR1 and CDR2 from the germline V gene are MGHRA and YSYEKL. The V and J ends lost 3 bases and 1 base respectively, with 8 bases between them. The CDR3 spans 14 residues.

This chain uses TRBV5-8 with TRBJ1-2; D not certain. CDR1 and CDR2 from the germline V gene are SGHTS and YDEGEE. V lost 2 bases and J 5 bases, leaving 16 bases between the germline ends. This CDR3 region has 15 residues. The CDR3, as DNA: TGTGCCAGCAGCTTCGGTAGTCCAAGAGGGTATGGCTACACCTTC. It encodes CASSFGSPRGYGYTF. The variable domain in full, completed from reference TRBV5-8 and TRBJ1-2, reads EAGVTQSPTHLIKTRGQQATLRCSPISGHTSVYWYQQALGLGLQFLLWYDEGEERNRGNFPPRFSGRQFPNYSSELNVNALELEDSALYLCASSFGSPRGYGYTFGSGTRLTVV.

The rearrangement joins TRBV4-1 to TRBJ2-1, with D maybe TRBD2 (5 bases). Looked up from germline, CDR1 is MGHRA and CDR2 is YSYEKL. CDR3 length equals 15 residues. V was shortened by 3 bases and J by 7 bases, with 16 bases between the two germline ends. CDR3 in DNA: TGCGCCAGCAGCCACCTCCGCCGGGATTTAAATGAGCAGTTCTTC. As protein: CASSHLRRDLNEQFF.

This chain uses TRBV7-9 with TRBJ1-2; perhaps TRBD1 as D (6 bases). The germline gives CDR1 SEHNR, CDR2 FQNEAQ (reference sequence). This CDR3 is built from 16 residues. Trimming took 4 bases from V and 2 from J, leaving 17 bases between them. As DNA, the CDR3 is TGTGCCAGCAGCTCAAAGCCCGGACAGATCAACTATGGCTACACCTTC. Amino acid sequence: CASSSKPGQINYGYTF.

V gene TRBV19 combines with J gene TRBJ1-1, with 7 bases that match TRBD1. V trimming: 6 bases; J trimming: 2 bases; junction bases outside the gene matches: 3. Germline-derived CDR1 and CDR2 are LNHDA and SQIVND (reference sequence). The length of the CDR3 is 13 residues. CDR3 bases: TGTGCCAGTAGGGACAGGCGAAACACTGAAGCTTTCTTT. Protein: CASRDRRNTEAFF.

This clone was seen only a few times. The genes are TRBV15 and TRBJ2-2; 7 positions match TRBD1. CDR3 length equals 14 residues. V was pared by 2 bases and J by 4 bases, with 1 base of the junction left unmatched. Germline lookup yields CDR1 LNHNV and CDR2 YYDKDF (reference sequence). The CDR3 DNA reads TGTGCCACCAGCAGACAGGGGGTCACCGGGGAGCTGTTTTTT. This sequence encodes CATSRQGVTGELFF.

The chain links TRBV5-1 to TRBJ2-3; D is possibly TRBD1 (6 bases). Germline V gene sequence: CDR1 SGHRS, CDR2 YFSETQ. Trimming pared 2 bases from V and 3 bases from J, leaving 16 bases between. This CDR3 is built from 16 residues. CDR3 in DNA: TGCGCCAGCAGCTTACAGGGCCCCGTAATTACAGATACGCAGTATTTT. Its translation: CASSLQGPVITDTQYF.

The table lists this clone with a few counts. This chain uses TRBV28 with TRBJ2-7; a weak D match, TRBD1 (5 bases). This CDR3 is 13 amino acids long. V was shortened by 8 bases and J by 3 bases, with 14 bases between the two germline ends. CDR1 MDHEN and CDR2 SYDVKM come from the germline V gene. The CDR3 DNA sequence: TGTGCCAGCGGGGCGGCAGACAACTACGAGCAGTACTTC. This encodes CASGAADNYEQYF.

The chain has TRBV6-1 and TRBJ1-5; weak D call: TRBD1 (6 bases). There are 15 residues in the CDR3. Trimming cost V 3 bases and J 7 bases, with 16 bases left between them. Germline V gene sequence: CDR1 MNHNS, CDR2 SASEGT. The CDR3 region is CASSEVWGPEQPQHF. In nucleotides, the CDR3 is TGTGCCAGCAGTGAGGTGTGGGGGCCGGAGCAGCCCCAGCATTTT.